This T cell receptor beta chain was obtained from a study of blood T cell repertoires in COVID-19. TCRdb's copy holds only in-frame clones and misses some; the assay was immunoSEQ multiplex PCR. The sample has some 75,000 clones, 90% seen once; the top ten hold 6.9%. Germline CDR1 MGHRA, CDR2 YSYEKL. V shed 3 bases and J 4 bases; nucleotides not matched to a gene: 12. The CDR3 has 18 amino acids. Specimen: peripheral blood. V is TRBV4-1 and J is TRBJ2-2; TRBD1 agrees at 9 bases. This clonotype was obtained from a human donor in a cohort sampled during active COVID-19. The CDR3 sequence: CASSQSRDRVDSTGELFF. CDR3 nucleotides: TGCGCCAGCAGCCAGTCCCGGGACAGGGTTGATAGCACCGGGGAGCTGTTTTTT.